These T cell receptor beta chains were read from a single sample in a study of T cells in Graves' hyperthyroidism and ophthalmopathy. TCRdb reprocessed the multiplex PCR reads via MiXCR and lists one record per CDR3 protein. The profile covers approximately 300,000 distinct CDR3 sequences, with approximately 18% appearing a single time and 35% to 45% taken by the ten largest. Specimen: blood. All receptors derive from a man over 45 with Graves' ophthalmopathy. CDR3s include the opening cysteine and the closing phenylalanine or tryptophan. Fields, in order: V gene, D gene, J gene, CDR3 protein. A D gene is named only where the DNA matches it firmly.

>TRBV7-9|-|TRBJ2-2
CASSLMGTGELFF
>TRBV7-2|-|TRBJ2-1
CASSLSRSSYNEQFF
>TRBV28|TRBD1|TRBJ1-4
CASRAGTGFNEKLFF
>TRBV25-1|-|TRBJ2-7
CASSEYGSTAGGYEQYF
>TRBV27|-|TRBJ2-6
CASSPYPDSRLFFSGANVLTF
>TRBV6-5|TRBD1|TRBJ2-7
CDSSYADRGSYEQYF
>TRBV20-1|-|TRBJ2-1
CSAKVAGPSYNEQFF
>TRBV5-1|-|TRBJ2-1
CASSPVGTISYNEQFF
>TRBV19|-|TRBJ2-1
CASRKTGPPYNEQFF
>TRBV28|TRBD2|TRBJ2-5
CASSSGLAGGVQYF
>TRBV5-1|TRBD2|TRBJ2-7
CASSLSSGIEQYF
>TRBV2|-|TRBJ1-2
CASSETADDYGYTF
>TRBV20-1|-|TRBJ2-3
CRGVSTDTQYF
>TRBV7-2|-|TRBJ1-1
CASSLLVPGEAFF
>TRBV20-1|-|TRBJ2-2
CSANSQGPSTGELFF
>TRBV28|-|TRBJ1-4
CASSSREGLWEKLVF
>TRBV5-5|-|TRBJ1-1
CASSTGGYTEAFF
>TRBV5-5|TRBD2|TRBJ2-1
CASTLRGGRANEQFF
>TRBV19|TRBD1|TRBJ2-7
CASKGQGAYEQYF
>TRBV28|TRBD2|TRBJ2-1
CASSLPGTSGYNEQFF
>TRBV5-5|-|TRBJ1-2
CASSLGQRGYGYTF
>TRBV28|-|TRBJ2-6
CASSPRDKRSGANVLTF
>TRBV2|-|TRBJ2-3
CASSVWIPPDTQYF
>TRBV6-1|-|TRBJ2-1
CASTPDVATWNEQFF
>TRBV7-8|-|TRBJ1-1
CATMAGQPNTEAFF
>TRBV5-6|TRBD2|TRBJ2-1
CASSSWGGLEQFF
>TRBV7-8|-|TRBJ1-1
CASSLNGDETEAFF
>TRBV6-1|TRBD2|TRBJ2-1
CASSPSSGRPNEQFF
>TRBV5-8|-|TRBJ1-2
CASSLGGGANYGYTF
>TRBV6-2/TRBV6-3|-|TRBJ2-7
CASSYNGAYEQYF
>TRBV2|TRBD1|TRBJ1-6
CASSLTGGRNSPLHF
>TRBV5-1|TRBD1|TRBJ2-7
CASSSTQGTGYEQYF
>TRBV28|-|TRBJ1-1
CASSYGGAGGAEAFF
>TRBV7-9|-|TRBJ2-7
CASSPTGGLPYEQYF
>TRBV29-1|-|TRBJ2-1
CSVGEGTGYNEQFF
>TRBV28|-|TRBJ1-1
CASITQRGIEAFF
>TRBV19|TRBD1|TRBJ1-2
CASSNRQGNYGYTF
>TRBV28|TRBD1|TRBJ2-1
CATFPGGQAYNEQFF
>TRBV6-6|-|TRBJ1-3
CASSYDRSSGNTIYF
>TRBV6-1|-|TRBJ2-7
CASSPFALRAGYSYEQYF
>TRBV9|-|TRBJ2-7
CASSVEAGAHEQYF
>TRBV4-1|TRBD2|TRBJ2-1
CASSHGSGTSNNEQFF
>TRBV5-1|TRBD2|TRBJ2-1
CASSAREGRNEQFF
>TRBV29-1|-|TRBJ2-3
CGAVGSQGNTDTQYF
>TRBV28|-|TRBJ1-2
CASRETQGGRGYTF
>TRBV18|-|TRBJ2-2
CASSDNTGELFF
>TRBV6-1|-|TRBJ2-5
CASKGDQYF